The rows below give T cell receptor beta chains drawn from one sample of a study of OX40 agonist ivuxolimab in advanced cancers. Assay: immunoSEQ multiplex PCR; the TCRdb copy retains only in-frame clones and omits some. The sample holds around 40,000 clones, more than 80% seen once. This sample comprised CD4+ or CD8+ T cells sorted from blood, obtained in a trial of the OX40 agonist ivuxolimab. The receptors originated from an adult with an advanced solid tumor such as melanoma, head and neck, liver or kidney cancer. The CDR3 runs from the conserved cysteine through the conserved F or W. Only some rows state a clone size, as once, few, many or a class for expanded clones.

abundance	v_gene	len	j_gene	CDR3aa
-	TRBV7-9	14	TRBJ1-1	CASSLGTGETEAFF
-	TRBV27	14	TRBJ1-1	CASSIQGGSTEAFF
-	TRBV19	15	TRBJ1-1	CASKWQGSWNTEAFF
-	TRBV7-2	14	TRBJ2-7	CASSLFQGYSEQYF
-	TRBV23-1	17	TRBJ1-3	CASSQSVRSGVLDTIYF
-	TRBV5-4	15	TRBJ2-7	CASSPRDRSSYEQYF
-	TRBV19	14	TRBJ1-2	CASKTSGDGYGYTF
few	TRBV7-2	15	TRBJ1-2	CASSRRDTPIYGYTF
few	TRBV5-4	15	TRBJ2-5	CASSFVSSEGETQYF
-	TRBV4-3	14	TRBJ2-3	CASSPGLARDTQYF
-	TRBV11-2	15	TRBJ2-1	CASSLEAGAGNEQFF
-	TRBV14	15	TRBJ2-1	CATSAGRGLYNEQFF
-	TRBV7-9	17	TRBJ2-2	CASSPKGLAGVTGELFF
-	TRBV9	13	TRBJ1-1	CASSPDVGGKAFF
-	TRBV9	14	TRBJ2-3	CASSAEGGADTQYF
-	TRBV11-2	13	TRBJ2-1	CASSLSQRGEQFF
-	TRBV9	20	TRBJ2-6	CASSPSERTGRLGGANVLTF
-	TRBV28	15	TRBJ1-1	CASADTGTDNTEAFF
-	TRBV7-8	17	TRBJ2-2	CASSLTIQGPDTGELFF
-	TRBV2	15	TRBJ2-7	CAPRVAGALDTEQYF
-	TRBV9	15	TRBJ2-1	CASSESGVSYNEQFF
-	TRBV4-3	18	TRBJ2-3	CASSQAAQRGVPSDTQYF
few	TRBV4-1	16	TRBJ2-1	CASSQDGSGGNNEQFF
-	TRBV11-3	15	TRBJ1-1	CASSLDRQGNTEAFF
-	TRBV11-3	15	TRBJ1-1	CASSAARTFNTEAFF
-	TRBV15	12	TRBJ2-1	CATSRDPNEQFF
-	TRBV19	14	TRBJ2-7	CASSIDDSTYEQYF
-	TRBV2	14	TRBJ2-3	CASSPSGGADTQYF
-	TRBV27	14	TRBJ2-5	CASSTHWGEETQYF
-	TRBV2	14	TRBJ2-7	CASMGSSGSWEQYF
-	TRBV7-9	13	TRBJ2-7	CASSLAYSYEQYF
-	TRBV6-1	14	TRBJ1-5	CATMEGAANQPQHF
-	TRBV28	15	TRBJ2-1	CASNPDRGFHNEQFF
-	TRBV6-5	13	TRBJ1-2	CASRGGQLYGYTF
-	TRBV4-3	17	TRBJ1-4	CASSQDPHRGGYEKLFF
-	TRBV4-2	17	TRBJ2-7	CASSQEESGGASYEQYF
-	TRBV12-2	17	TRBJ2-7	CASRTPPLDRGSYEQYF
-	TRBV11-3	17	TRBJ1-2	CASSLDSGGAASYGYTF
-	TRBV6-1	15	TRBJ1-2	CASSEGQGINYGYTF
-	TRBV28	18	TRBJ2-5	CASSSFTSGVVGKETQYF
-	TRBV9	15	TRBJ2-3	CASSPSHTSTDTQYF
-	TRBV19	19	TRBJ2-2	CASSWQLAGGSGGTGELFF
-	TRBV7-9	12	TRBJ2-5	CASSPDEETQYF
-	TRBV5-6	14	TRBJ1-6	CASSLSQGNSPLHF
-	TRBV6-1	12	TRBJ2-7	CASGDISYEQYF
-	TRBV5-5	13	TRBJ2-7	CASSLSWGYEQYF
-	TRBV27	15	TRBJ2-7	CASSYYPDSSYEQYF
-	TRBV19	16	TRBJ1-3	CASSMLPGSSGNTIYF
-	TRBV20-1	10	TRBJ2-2	CSAGTGELFF
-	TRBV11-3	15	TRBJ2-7	CASSFLNALNYEQYF
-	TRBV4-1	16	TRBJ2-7	CASSLGLAGGPGEQYF
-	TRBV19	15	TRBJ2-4	CASSLAGTGGNIQYF
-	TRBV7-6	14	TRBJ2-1	CASSQPASYNEQFF